A selection of T cell receptor beta chains follows, all from one sample in a study of blood T cell repertoires in COVID-19. Sequenced by immunoSEQ multiplex PCR; TCRdb stores in-frame clones only, minus some. The sample consists of under 300,000 clones, about 86% of them appearing once. Sequencing was done on a sample of peripheral blood. The receptors derive from a woman aged 80 or over with acute or convalescent COVID-19. CDR3s include the opening cysteine and the closing phenylalanine or tryptophan. Each record gives: CDR3 protein, CDR3 DNA, V gene, D gene, J gene, clone size. The D gene is left open where the match is weak. Size is stated for part of the rows, as once, few or many counts, or as a class when the clone is expanded.

CDR3 protein: CASSYSPITGFF
CDR3 DNA: TGTGCCAGCAGTTACTCTCCCATCACCGGGTTCTTC
V gene: TRBV6-6
D gene: NA
J gene: TRBJ2-1
clone size: NA

CDR3 protein: CASSLEQGANQPQHF
CDR3 DNA: TGTGCCAGCAGCTTAGAACAGGGGGCAAATCAGCCCCAGCATTTT
V gene: TRBV7-2
D gene: TRBD1
J gene: TRBJ1-5
clone size: NA

CDR3 protein: CASSQVWVAGGRNEQYF
CDR3 DNA: TGCGCCAGCAGCCAAGTTTGGGTAGCGGGGGGCCGGAACGAGCAGTACTTC
V gene: TRBV4-1
D gene: TRBD2
J gene: TRBJ2-7
clone size: NA

CDR3 protein: CASSPHPTATNEKLFF
CDR3 DNA: TGCGCCAGCAGCCCCCACCCGACAGCAACTAATGAAAAACTGTTTTTT
V gene: TRBV4-1
D gene: NA
J gene: TRBJ1-4
clone size: once

CDR3 protein: CASSDSSNQPQHF
CDR3 DNA: TGTGCCAGCTCCGACAGTAGCAATCAGCCCCAGCATTTT
V gene: TRBV18
D gene: NA
J gene: TRBJ1-5
clone size: NA

CDR3 protein: CASSLAGGDNQPQHF
CDR3 DNA: TGCGCCAGCAGCTTGGCGGGGGGTGACAATCAGCCCCAGCATTTT
V gene: TRBV5-1
D gene: NA
J gene: TRBJ1-5
clone size: few

CDR3 protein: CASRAPGQGDEQYF
CDR3 DNA: TGTGCCAGCAGAGCTCCGGGACAGGGAGACGAGCAGTACTTC
V gene: TRBV6-5
D gene: TRBD1
J gene: TRBJ2-7
clone size: NA

CDR3 protein: CATSLGNNYGYTF
CDR3 DNA: TGTGCCACCTCCCTCGGGAATAACTATGGCTACACCTTC
V gene: TRBV24-1
D gene: NA
J gene: TRBJ1-2
clone size: NA

CDR3 protein: CASSTPGRMNTEAFF
CDR3 DNA: TGTGCCAGCAGTACCCCGGGGAGAATGAACACTGAAGCTTTCTTT
V gene: TRBV28
D gene: NA
J gene: TRBJ1-1
clone size: few

CDR3 protein: CASSFAGGETQYF
CDR3 DNA: TGTGCCAGCAGCTTTGCAGGAGGGGAGACCCAGTACTTC
V gene: TRBV7-9
D gene: NA
J gene: TRBJ2-5
clone size: NA

CDR3 protein: CASSFLQPQHF
CDR3 DNA: TGTGCCAGCAGCTTCCTTCAGCCCCAGCATTTT
V gene: TRBV5-8
D gene: NA
J gene: TRBJ1-5
clone size: NA

CDR3 protein: CASSYRDRGASPLHF
CDR3 DNA: TGTGCCAGCAGTTACCGGGACAGGGGAGCTTCACCCCTCCACTTT
V gene: TRBV6-5
D gene: TRBD1
J gene: TRBJ1-6
clone size: NA

CDR3 protein: CASSSSTTLETQYF
CDR3 DNA: TGCGCCAGCAGCTCCTCGACTACCTTAGAGACCCAGTACTTC
V gene: TRBV5-1
D gene: NA
J gene: TRBJ2-5
clone size: NA

CDR3 protein: CASSYSQQNYGYTF
CDR3 DNA: TGTGCCAGCAGTTACTCGCAACAGAACTATGGCTACACCTTC
V gene: TRBV6-5
D gene: NA
J gene: TRBJ1-2
clone size: NA

CDR3 protein: CATSEPHGNQPQHF
CDR3 DNA: TGTGCCACCTCGGAGCCCCATGGCAATCAGCCCCAGCATTTT
V gene: TRBV10-3
D gene: NA
J gene: TRBJ1-5
clone size: NA

CDR3 protein: CASTITEGQYNEQFF
CDR3 DNA: TGTGCCAGTACCATAACGGAGGGACAGTACAATGAGCAGTTCTTC
V gene: TRBV19
D gene: NA
J gene: TRBJ2-1
clone size: NA

CDR3 protein: CASSSPSTSGGWADTQYF
CDR3 DNA: TGTGCCAGCAGTTCCCCTTCGACTAGCGGGGGATGGGCAGATACGCAGTATTTT
V gene: TRBV28
D gene: TRBD2
J gene: TRBJ2-3
clone size: once

CDR3 protein: CASSQTWNQPQHF
CDR3 DNA: TGTGCCAGCAGCCAGACATGGAATCAGCCCCAGCATTTT
V gene: TRBV3-1/TRBV3-2
D gene: NA
J gene: TRBJ1-5
clone size: many